Following are 25 T cell receptor beta chains from one sample sequenced in a study of monozygotic twins with inflammatory bowel disease. TCRdb reanalyzed the 5' RACE reads, giving one entry per CDR3 protein sequence and no DNA. The sample table sets out 210,000 or so distinct CDR3 sequences. Sequenced: blood. These receptors were obtained from a human donor with ulcerative colitis or Crohn's disease, or a healthy co-twin of an affected twin (not recorded which).

The J gene is TRBJ1-5, the V gene TRBV5-6. The germline gives CDR1 SGHDT, CDR2 YYEEEE. CDR3 length equals 14 residues. The CDR3 region is CASSLKNSNQPQHF.

The chain carries TRBV3-1 and TRBJ2-1. The CDR3 has 13 residues. CDR1 is LGHDT, CDR2 YNNKEL, per germline (reference sequence). The CDR3 loop is CASSPTNYNEQFF.

This chain uses TRBV12-3 or TRBV12-4 with TRBJ1-2. The CDR3 is 15 amino acids. The chain's CDR3 is CASSPEQLAGYGYTF.

This sequence joins TRBV5-1 and TRBJ2-2; TCRdb gives TRBD1 as the D gene, but with no DNA this cannot be confirmed. Germline CDR1 and CDR2: SGHRS and YFSETQ. This CDR3 has 15 residues. The CDR3 is CASSSGTGDTGELFF.

The genes are TRBV20-1 and TRBJ2-1; TCRdb's D call of TRBD2 is untestable without DNA. Looked up from germline, CDR1 is DFQATT and CDR2 is SNEGSKA (reference sequence). The CDR3 contains 14 residues. The CDR3 here is CSAGESGRGDEQFF.

The chain carries TRBV20-1 and TRBJ2-1; TCRdb's D gene call, TRBD2, goes unchecked for lack of DNA. Germline CDR1 and CDR2: DFQATT and SNEGSKA (reference sequence). This CDR3 comprises 18 residues. The CDR3 reads CSARGGLAGSSSYNEQFF.

The CDR3 loop is CASSLKGGDTEAFF. The chain recombines TRBV12-3 or TRBV12-4 with TRBJ1-1. The CDR3 is 14 residues long.

The gene calls are TRBV27 and TRBJ2-7; the D gene TCRdb calls, TRBD1, cannot be checked with no DNA. The CDR3 sequence is 14 residues long. Germline V lookup: CDR1 MNHEY, CDR2 SMNVEV (reference sequence). CDR3 loop: CASSSLGDSYEQYF.

The chain combines TRBV10-3 with TRBJ1-4; TCRdb's D gene call, TRBD1, goes unchecked for lack of DNA. The CDR3 is made up of 13 amino acids. The V gene's germline CDR1 is ENHRY and CDR2 SYGVKD. The chain's CDR3 is CATRGGVREKLFF.

The chain employs TRBV7-7 and TRBJ1-6. CDR3 size: 14 residues. Germline V gene lookup returns CDR1 SSHAT and CDR2 FNYEAQ (reference sequence). The CDR3 protein is CASSPRADNSPLHF. Full variable domain (remainder filled in from reference TRBV7-7 and TRBJ1-6): GAGVSQSPRYKVTKRGQDVTLRCDPISSHATLYWYQQALGQGPEFLTYFNYEAQPDKSGLPSDRFSAERPEGSISTLTIQRTEQRDSAMYRCASSPRADNSPLHFGNGTRLTVT.

The V call is TRBV5-6, the J call TRBJ2-5; TCRdb outputs TRBD1, but without DNA this stays unchecked. This CDR3 is 13 amino acids long. Per germline, CDR1 SGHDT and CDR2 YYEEEE. The CDR3: CASSRLGGETQYF.

The J gene is TRBJ1-1, the V gene TRBV9; TCRdb indicates TRBD1, and absent DNA this call remains unverified. The CDR3 covers 14 residues. Germline values: CDR1 SGDLS, CDR2 YYNGEE. CDR3 sequence reads: CASSAQGMNTEAFF.

The rearrangement links TRBV4-1 to TRBJ1-1; TCRdb gives TRBD1 as the D gene, but with no DNA this cannot be confirmed. The CDR3 totals 15 residues. Germline V lookup: CDR1 MGHRA, CDR2 YSYEKL. Here the CDR3 reads CASSQEIWTATEAFF.

The gene calls are TRBV28 and TRBJ1-5. Germline CDR1 and CDR2: MDHEN and SYDVKM. This CDR3 spans 15 amino acids. CDR3 residues: CASSSLGNLNQPQHF.

The chain recombines TRBV6-1 with TRBJ2-1. The CDR3 has 14 residues. Germline V lookup: CDR1 MNHNS, CDR2 SASEGT. The CDR3 here is CASSVRREGSEQFF.

The chain employs TRBV12-3 or TRBV12-4 and TRBJ2-1. The CDR3 covers 15 residues. The CDR3 region is CASSFERESYNEQFF.

V and J are TRBV7-2 and TRBJ2-7; TCRdb selects TRBD2, and the lack of DNA leaves this call unchecked. This CDR3 spans 15 amino acids. CDR1 is SGHTA, CDR2 FQGNSA, per germline. CDR3 amino acids: CASSFLSGASYEQYF.

The chain employs TRBV15 and TRBJ2-2. The CDR3 loop spans 13 amino acids. CDR1 and CDR2 (germline): LNHNV, YYDKDF (reference sequence). CDR3 in amino acids: CATSRAGFGELFF.

This chain joins TRBV12-3 or TRBV12-4 and TRBJ2-5; TCRdb calls TRBD1, which cannot be checked without DNA. CDR3 length equals 13 residues. CDR3 sequence reads: CASTRPPQETQYF.

The chain is built from TRBV27 and TRBJ1-1; TCRdb names TRBD1, which stays unverified in the absence of DNA. Germline loops: CDR1 MNHEY, CDR2 SMNVEV (reference sequence). The CDR3 extends over 12 amino acids. This chain's CDR3 is CASSFLGAEAFF.

The CDR3 sequence: CAISDPSGDEQYF. The gene calls are TRBV10-3 and TRBJ2-7; TCRdb picks TRBD1, but there is no DNA to check that call. The CDR3 covers 13 residues. Per the germline V gene, CDR1 is ENHRY and CDR2 is SYGVKD.

This sequence joins TRBV19 and TRBJ2-1; no DNA is available, so the TRBD1 call from TCRdb remains unchecked. CDR1 is LNHDA, CDR2 SQIVND, per germline (reference sequence). This CDR3 has 12 amino acids. CDR3: CASGQGHNEQFF.

The chain has TRBV19 and TRBJ1-6. From germline, CDR1 is LNHDA and CDR2 SQIVND (reference sequence). The CDR3 loop spans 15 amino acids. The CDR3 here is CASSASGIFNSPLHF.

This chain links TRBV15 with TRBJ1-4; TCRdb's D gene call, TRBD1, goes unchecked for lack of DNA. The CDR3 loop spans 15 amino acids. The germline V gene encodes CDR1 LNHNV and CDR2 YYDKDF (reference sequence). The CDR3 region is CATSRTDRAQEKLFF.

The chain has TRBV6-5 and TRBJ2-2; TCRdb indicates TRBD1, and absent DNA this call remains unverified. Germline values: CDR1 MNHEY, CDR2 SVGAGI. The CDR3 has 14 amino acids. The CDR3 sequence: CASSSDSNTEELFF.